The 16 T cell receptor beta chains reported below all come from one sample, sequenced in a study of blood T cell repertoires in COVID-19. Sequencing used immunoSEQ multiplex PCR; TCRdb keeps in-frame clones, though not all of them. There are roughly 200,000 clones in the sample; about nine tenths occur only once, and approximately 2.2% lies in the top ten. The specimen sequenced was PBMCs or T cells enriched from blood (not recorded which). Source of these receptors: a woman in her twenties or thirties who had recovered from COVID-19.

The rearrangement links TRBV4-3 to TRBJ2-6; no clear D gene. The germline gives CDR1 LGHNA, CDR2 YSLEER. This CDR3 contains 14 residues. Trimming cost V 1 base and J 1 base, with 2 bases left between them. The CDR3 DNA follows: TGCGCCAGCAGCCAAGCTTCTGGGGCCAACGTCCTGACTTTC. Its translation: CASSQASGANVLTF.

In this sample, this clone turned up once. This rearrangement joins TRBV9 to TRBJ2-1, with TRBD2 identical over 9 bases. The J segment lost 6 bases and the V segment lost 8 bases, leaving 9 bases of the junction unmatched. CDR1 is SGDLS, CDR2 YYNGEE, per germline. This CDR3 has 14 residues. The CDR3 loop reads CASSTASGANEQFF. CDR3 in DNA: TGTGCCAGTTCAACGGCTAGCGGGGCCAATGAGCAGTTCTTC. Full variable domain (rest looked up from reference TRBV9 and TRBJ2-1): DSGVTQTPKHLITATGQRVTLRCSPRSGDLSVYWYQQSLDQGLQFLIQYYNGEERAKGNILERFSAQQFPDLHSELNLSSLELGDSALYFCASSTASGANEQFFGPGTRLTVL.

In its sample, this clone was seen once. The rearrangement links TRBV6-5 to TRBJ2-1, with 12 bases lining up with TRBD1. Unmatched junction bases numbered 8, after V lost 6 bases and J lost 8 bases. Per the germline V gene, CDR1 is MNHEY and CDR2 is SVGAGI. The CDR3 has 15 residues. The CDR3: CASSEGQGAFHEQFF. In DNA, the CDR3 is TGTGCCAGCAGCGAGGGACAGGGGGCATTCCATGAGCAGTTCTTC.

The chain links TRBV24-1 to TRBJ1-2; no definite D call. CDR1 is KGHDR and CDR2 is SFDVKD in the germline V gene. V was trimmed by 3 bases and J by 5 bases, leaving 12 bases between them. The CDR3 totals 14 residues. CDR3 nucleotide sequence: TGTGCCACCAGTGATCCCGGGAGGAGATATGGCTACACCTTC. It encodes CATSDPGRRYGYTF.

This chain links TRBV7-9 with TRBJ1-1; D ambiguous. The CDR3 totals 15 residues. Germline lookup yields CDR1 SEHNR and CDR2 FQNEAQ (reference sequence). V gave up 4 bases and J gave up 1 base, with 13 bases separating them. The CDR3 loop reads CASSSRSGENTEAFF. The CDR3, as DNA: TGTGCCAGCAGCTCCCGATCCGGGGAGAACACTGAAGCTTTCTTT.

This chain uses TRBV5-8 with TRBJ1-2; 8 nucleotides align to TRBD1. Trimming cost V 6 bases and J 4 bases; bases outside gene matches: 5. Germline loops: CDR1 SGHTS, CDR2 YDEGEE. The length of the CDR3 is 13 residues. CDR3 DNA sequence: TGTGCCAGCAACAAGGACAGGGCCTATGGCTACACCTTC. Its protein product is CASNKDRAYGYTF.

The genes are TRBV4-3 and TRBJ1-2, with D possibly matching TRBD1 (5 bases). The CDR3 runs to 17 residues. Germline CDR1 and CDR2: LGHNA and YSLEER. The ends were cut back, 0 bases at V and 0 bases at J, with 14 bases in the middle. This CDR3 reads CASSQDVRGGTNYGYTF. As DNA, the CDR3 is TGCGCCAGCAGCCAAGATGTTCGGGGGGGAACTAACTATGGCTACACCTTC.

The chain couples TRBV6-5 to TRBJ2-6; D remains ambiguous. CDR1 is MNHEY, CDR2 SVGAGI, per germline. V shed 0 bases and J shed 1 base, with 7 bases lying between them. The CDR3 consists of 16 residues. The CDR3 DNA reads as TGTGCCAGCAGTTACTCATTCCTATCTGGGGCCAACGTCCTGACTTTC. It yields the protein CASSYSFLSGANVLTF.

The count of this clone is one. This chain uses TRBV6-5 with TRBJ2-3; D is possibly TRBD2 (7 bases). Per the germline V gene, CDR1 is MNHEY and CDR2 is SVGAGI. The CDR3 length is 16 residues. Trimming took off 0 bases at V and 4 bases at J, with 14 bases between the two ends. CDR3 residues: CASSYSGGGGADTQYF. In nucleotides, the CDR3 is TGTGCCAGCAGTTACTCAGGGGGGGGAGGGGCAGATACGCAGTATTTT.

V and J are TRBV9 and TRBJ2-2; TRBD2 matches at 9 bases. The CDR3 has 18 amino acids. The J segment lost 2 bases and the V segment lost 0 bases, leaving 8 bases of the junction unmatched. The germline V gene encodes CDR1 SGDLS and CDR2 YYNGEE. CDR3 nucleotides: TGTGCCAGCAGCGTAGATCCCAGCGGGGGGCCTAACACCGGGGAGCTGTTTTTT. It translates to CASSVDPSGGPNTGELFF.

V is TRBV19 and J is TRBJ2-2, with 8 bases that match TRBD2. V lost 2 bases, J lost 4 bases, and 3 bases stayed unmatched. The germline gives CDR1 LNHDA, CDR2 SQIVND (reference sequence). This CDR3 has 15 residues. CDR3 nucleotide sequence: TGTGCCAGTAGTATAACTAGCGGAGGCACCGGGGAGCTGTTTTTT. Its protein is CASSITSGGTGELFF. The full variable domain, its missing parts supplied by reference TRBV19 and TRBJ2-2, is DGGITQSPKYLFRKEGQNVTLSCEQNLNHDAMYWYRQDPGQGLRLIYYSQIVNDFQKGDIAEGYSVSREKKESFPLTVTSAQKNPTAFYLCASSITSGGTGELFFGEGSRLTVL.

The J gene is TRBJ2-3, the V gene TRBV4-2, with 8 bases lining up with TRBD2. The J segment lost 4 bases and the V segment lost 0 bases, leaving 9 bases of the junction unmatched. This CDR3 has 17 amino acids. Germline V gene data show CDR1 as LGHNA and CDR2 as YNFKEQ. This CDR3 reads CASSQDLRSGSSDTQYF. The DNA of the CDR3 is TGTGCCAGCAGCCAAGACCTTCGGAGCGGGAGCTCAGATACGCAGTATTTT.

V and J are TRBV2 and TRBJ1-1; a weak D match, TRBD1 (6 bases). The CDR3 extends over 17 amino acids. V lost 6 bases and J 1 base, leaving 21 bases between the germline ends. Germline V CDR1 and CDR2: SNHLY, FYNNEI. CDR3: CASSLGAGGPSNTEAFF. CDR3 sequence (DNA): TGTGCCAGCAGCCTGGGGGCCGGGGGGCCCTCGAACACTGAAGCTTTCTTT.

The chain joins TRBV27 to TRBJ2-5; TRBD2 agrees at 11 bases. This CDR3 comprises 15 residues. Germline lookup yields CDR1 MNHEY and CDR2 SMNVEV (reference sequence). V trimming: 7 bases; J trimming: 1 base; junction bases outside the gene matches: 5. Written as DNA, the CDR3 is TGTGCCAGCACTTCTAGCGGGAGGCCCCAAGAGACCCAGTACTTC. Protein sequence: CASTSSGRPQETQYF.

The chain employs TRBV19 and TRBJ1-2; 9 nucleotides agree with TRBD1. The CDR3 runs 14 residues. Germline V CDR1 and CDR2: LNHDA, SQIVND (reference sequence). The V gene end was trimmed by 1 base and the J gene end by 7 bases; junction bases not matched to a gene: 4. CDR3 DNA: TGTGCCAGTAGTATAGGTCCGGGACAGGGTGGCTACACCTTC. Translation gives CASSIGPGQGGYTF.

The chain joins TRBV29-1 to TRBJ1-1; 7 bases are a match to TRBD1. Germline V gene lookup returns CDR1 SQVTM and CDR2 ANQGSEA. Germline trimming cut 6 bases from V and 4 bases from J; bases unmatched to any gene: 2. The CDR3 totals 11 residues. The CDR3 region is CSVRQGTEAFF. The DNA for the CDR3 is TGCAGCGTCCGACAGGGCACTGAAGCTTTCTTT.